The entry that follows covers one T cell receptor beta chain sequence. Its cognate antigen is unknown. This CDR3 region has 16 residues. Germline CDR1 reads LGHNA; CDR2 reads YSLEER. Every subset of CD8+ T cells was sorted in triplicate at hundreds of thousands of cells each. The sample originates from a study of CXCR3-negative and CXCR3-positive naive CD8 T cells. Study outcomes and limitations: Similar levels of surface CD5 were seen between naive subsets; TCR strength was inferred from TRB CDR3 properties. Diversity proved comparably high across both naive subsets and much lower in memory CD8+ cells. In naive cells, CXCR3-negative and CXCR3-positive subsets had similar TRBV-TRBJ usage; memory cells differed.

Preparation of TRB cDNA libraries relied on 5' RACE carrying UMI labels. TCRdb reprocessed the 5' RACE reads and stores each CDR3 protein as one record, lacking DNA. Its table records 38,000 or so distinct CDR3 sequences. The chain carries TRBV4-3 and TRBJ2-7; TCRdb picks TRBD1, but there is no DNA to check that call. The sequence was obtained from a human donor in good health. Some clones in this sample may be carry-over from other donors' samples. Input material: memory CD8+ T cells from blood. The CDR3 is CASSQDRRQGSYEQYF.